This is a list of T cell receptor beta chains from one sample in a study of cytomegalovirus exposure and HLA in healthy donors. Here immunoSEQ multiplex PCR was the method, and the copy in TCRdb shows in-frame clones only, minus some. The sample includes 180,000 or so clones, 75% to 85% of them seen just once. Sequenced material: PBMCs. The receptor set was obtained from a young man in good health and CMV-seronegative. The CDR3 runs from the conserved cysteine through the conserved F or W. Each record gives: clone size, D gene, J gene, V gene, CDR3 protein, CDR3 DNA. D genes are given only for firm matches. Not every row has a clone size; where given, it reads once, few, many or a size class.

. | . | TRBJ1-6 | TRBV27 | CASSFGYGGSPLHF | TGTGCCAGCAGTTTTGGATACGGGGGTTCACCCCTCCACTTT
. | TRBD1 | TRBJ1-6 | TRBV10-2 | CASSQTGQGSPLHF | TGCGCCAGCAGTCAAACAGGACAGGGGTCACCCCTCCACTTT
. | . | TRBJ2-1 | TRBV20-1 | CSAISDSEQFF | TGCAGTGCGATCAGCGACAGCGAGCAGTTCTTC
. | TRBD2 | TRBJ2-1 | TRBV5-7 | CASCGTSLHEQFF | TGTGCCAGCTGTGGGACTAGTCTCCATGAGCAGTTCTTC
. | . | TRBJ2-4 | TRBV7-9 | CASSSGLSLAKNIQYF | TGTGCCAGCAGCTCGGGACTGTCACTAGCCAAAAACATTCAGTACTTC
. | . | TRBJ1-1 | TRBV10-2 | CASSVRRNTEAFF | TGCGCCAGCAGTGTAAGGAGGAACACTGAAGCTTTCTTT
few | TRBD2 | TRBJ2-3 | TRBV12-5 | CASGLAGGPTDTQYF | TGTGCTAGTGGTTTAGCGGGAGGGCCGACAGATACGCAGTATTTT
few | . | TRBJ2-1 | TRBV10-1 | CASSDTGATNEQFF | TGCGCCAGCAGTGATACGGGAGCGACCAATGAGCAGTTCTTC
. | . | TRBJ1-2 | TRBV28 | CATGVNYGYTF | TGTGCGACCGGGGTTAACTATGGCTACACCTTC
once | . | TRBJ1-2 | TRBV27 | CASSSSGQTYGYTF | TGTGCCAGCAGCTCATCGGGACAAACCTATGGCTACACCTTC
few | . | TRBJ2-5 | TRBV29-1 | CSVGGGGGRGETQYF | TGCAGCGTTGGAGGAGGGGGGGGGCGGGGGGAGACCCAGTACTTC
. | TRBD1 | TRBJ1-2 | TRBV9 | CASTESQGGYGYTF | TGTGCCAGCACCGAGAGTCAGGGGGGCTATGGCTACACCTTC
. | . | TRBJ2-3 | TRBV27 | CASSPLVRRGTDTQYF | TGTGCCAGCAGTCCGCTCGTCAGGAGGGGCACAGATACGCAGTATTTT
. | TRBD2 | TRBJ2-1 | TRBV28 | CASSGRGGEQFF | TGTGCCAGCAGCGGGAGGGGCGGTGAGCAGTTCTTC
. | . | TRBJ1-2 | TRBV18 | CASSPLPGERHGYTF | TGTGCCAGCTCACCACTACCAGGGGAAAGGCATGGCTACACCTTC
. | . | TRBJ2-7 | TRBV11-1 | CASSLSRGSSYEQYF | TGTGCCAGCAGCTTAAGCAGGGGAAGCTCCTACGAGCAGTACTTC
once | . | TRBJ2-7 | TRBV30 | CAWRNEQYF | TGTGCCTGGAGAAACGAGCAGTACTTC
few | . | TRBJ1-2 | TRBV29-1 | CSVTDGGYGYTF | TGCAGCGTAACGGACGGGGGGTATGGCTACACCTTC
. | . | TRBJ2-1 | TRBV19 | CASSIGGRPPTNEQFF | TGTGCCAGTAGTATCGGCGGCAGACCTCCTACCAATGAGCAGTTCTTC
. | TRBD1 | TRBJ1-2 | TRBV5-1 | CASSPGTGGGGYTF | TGCGCCAGCAGCCCAGGGACAGGCGGAGGAGGCTACACCTTC
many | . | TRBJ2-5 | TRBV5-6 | CASSLVGRLETQYF | TGTGCCAGCAGCTTGGTGGGCAGGCTCGAGACCCAGTACTTC
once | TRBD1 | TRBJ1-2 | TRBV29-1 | CSVEGGGANYGYTF | TGCAGCGTTGAAGGAGGGGGCGCGAACTATGGCTACACCTTC
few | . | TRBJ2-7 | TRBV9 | CASSVDQGTYEQYF | TGTGCCAGCAGCGTAGATCAGGGAACCTACGAGCAGTACTTC
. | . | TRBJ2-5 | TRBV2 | CASSPDRGAHETQYF | TGTGCCAGCAGTCCGGACCGGGGGGCGCATGAGACCCAGTACTTC
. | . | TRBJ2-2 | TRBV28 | CASSFPSNTGELFF | TGTGCCAGCAGTTTCCCAAGCAACACCGGGGAGCTGTTTTTT
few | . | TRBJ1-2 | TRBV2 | CASSDPGQINYGYTF | TGTGCCAGCAGTGATCCGGGACAAATTAACTATGGCTACACCTTC
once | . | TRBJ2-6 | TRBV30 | CAWSARQILSGANVLTF | TGTGCCTGGAGTGCCAGACAGATCCTCTCTGGGGCCAACGTCCTGACTTTC
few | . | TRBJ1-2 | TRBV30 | CAWSSGQHLNYGYTF | TGTGCCTGGAGTTCTGGACAGCACCTTAACTATGGCTACACCTTC
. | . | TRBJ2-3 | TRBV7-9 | CASSSRIRGGSTDTQYF | TGTGCCAGCAGCTCCCGAATTCGAGGGGGTAGCACAGATACGCAGTATTTT
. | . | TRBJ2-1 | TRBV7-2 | CASSLDSPGQFF | TGTGCCAGCAGCCTGGACTCCCCAGGGCAGTTCTTC
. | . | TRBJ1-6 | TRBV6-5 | CASSRTKGGSPLHF | TGTGCCAGCAGCCGTACAAAGGGAGGTTCACCCCTCCACTTT
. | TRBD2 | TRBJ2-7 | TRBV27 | CASSGGHEQYF | TGTGCCAGTAGCGGGGGGCACGAGCAGTACTTC
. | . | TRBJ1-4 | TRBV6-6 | CASSYESTNEKLFF | TGTGCCAGCAGTTACGAGTCAACTAATGAAAAACTGTTTTTT
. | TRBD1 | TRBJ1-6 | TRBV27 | CASSLGQGAYNSPLHF | TGTGCCAGCAGTTTAGGACAGGGGGCGTATAATTCACCCCTCCACTTT
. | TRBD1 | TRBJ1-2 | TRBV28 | CASGVGTGPYGYTF | TGTGCCAGCGGGGTCGGGACAGGGCCTTATGGCTACACCTTC
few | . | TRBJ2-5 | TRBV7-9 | CASSFPDQETQYF | TGTGCCAGCAGCTTTCCAGATCAAGAGACCCAGTACTTC
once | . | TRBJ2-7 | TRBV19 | CASSHTAGEQYF | TGTGCCAGTAGCCATACAGCGGGCGAGCAGTACTTC
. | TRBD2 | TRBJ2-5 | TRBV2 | CASRAFGGTSGRRETQYF | TGTGCCAGCAGGGCTTTTGGAGGGACTAGCGGGAGACGGGAGACCCAGTACTTC